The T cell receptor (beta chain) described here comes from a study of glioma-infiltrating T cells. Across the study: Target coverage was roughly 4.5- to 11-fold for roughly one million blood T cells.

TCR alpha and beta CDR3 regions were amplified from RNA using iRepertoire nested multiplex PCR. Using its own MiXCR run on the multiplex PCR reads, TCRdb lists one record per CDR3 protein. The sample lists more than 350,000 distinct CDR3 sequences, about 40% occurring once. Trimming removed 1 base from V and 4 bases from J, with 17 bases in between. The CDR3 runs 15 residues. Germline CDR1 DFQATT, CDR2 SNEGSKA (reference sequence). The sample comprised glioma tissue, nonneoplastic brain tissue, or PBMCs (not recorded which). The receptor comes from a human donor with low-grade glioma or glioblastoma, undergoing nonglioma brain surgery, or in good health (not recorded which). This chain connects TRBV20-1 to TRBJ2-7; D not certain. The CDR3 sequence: CSARGSAHRVYEQYF. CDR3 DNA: TGCAGTGCTAGAGGGTCCGCTCATAGGGTGTACGAGCAGTACTTC.